This TCR beta chain was sequenced in a study of T-cell reconstitution after alpha-beta-depleted transplantation in children. This clonotype was observed at least ten times. As it was prepared, the TCRbeta library received unique molecular identifiers. MiXCR, applied by TCRdb to the PCR reads, yields one record per CDR3 protein. The repertoire has 640,000 or so distinct CDR3 sequences, around 16% of them found once; the top ten carry about 1.1%. Germline values: CDR1 DFQATT, CDR2 SNEGSKA (reference sequence). The V and J ends lost 1 base and 7 bases respectively, with 22 bases between them. The CDR3 covers 16 residues.

The clonotype originates from a human donor who donated a stem cell graft to a child with acute myeloid leukemia. The gene calls are TRBV20-1 and TRBJ2-5; the D call may be TRBD1 or TRBD2 (5 bases each). The input for sequencing was PBMCs from the stem cell graft donor, taken from the stem cell graft. CDR3 protein: CSARALGEGGLGTQYF. In DNA form, the CDR3 reads TGCAGTGCTAGAGCTTTGGGGGAAGGAGGTCTGGGGACCCAGTACTTC.